One and the same sample provided the 24 T cell receptor beta chains below, sequenced in a study of neurological immune-mediated disorders. TCRdb fed the 5' RACE reads into MiXCR, producing one record per CDR3 protein. Of 40,000 or so distinct CDR3 sequences listed, roughly 2.5% are singletons. Sequenced sample: PBMCs. The receptors were gathered from a man aged 45-65 years with multiple sclerosis.

This clonotype came up many times. This chain links TRBV5-1 with TRBJ2-3, with D unclear. CDR1 is SGHRS and CDR2 is YFSETQ in the germline V gene. V was trimmed by 2 bases and J by 0 bases, leaving 10 bases between them. This CDR3 has 15 residues. The CDR3 coding sequence is TGCGCCAGCAGCTTACGCAGAGCTAGCACAGATACGCAGTATTTT. Amino acid sequence: CASSLRRASTDTQYF.

This clonotype was seen many times. This chain uses TRBV4-1 with TRBJ1-2; D gene unclear. Trimming stripped 2 bases from V and 10 bases from J, with 17 bases between. Germline values: CDR1 MGHRA, CDR2 YSYEKL. The CDR3 consists of 14 residues. The CDR3 protein is CASSQFGERFDYTF. The CDR3 bases are TGCGCCAGCAGCCAATTCGGGGAAAGGTTTGACTACACCTTC.

This clonotype has at least ten counts. The chain couples TRBV2 to TRBJ2-1; tentative D call: TRBD1 (7 bases). Per the germline V gene, CDR1 is SNHLY and CDR2 is FYNNEI. Trimming stripped 4 bases from V and 4 bases from J, with 14 bases between. This CDR3 has 15 residues. In DNA form, the CDR3 reads TGTGCCAGCAGTGCGTGGAGGGGGCAGTACAATGAGCAGTTCTTC. It encodes CASSAWRGQYNEQFF.

This clonotype was seen more than once but under ten times. The J gene is TRBJ2-7, the V gene TRBV12-3 or TRBV12-4, with 8 bases aligning to TRBD1. This CDR3 contains 14 residues. V lost 6 bases and J lost 5; bases outside the gene matches: 9. The CDR3 loop reads CASRSPDRGHEQYF. The CDR3 DNA follows: TGTGCCAGCAGGTCGCCTGACAGGGGCCACGAGCAGTACTTC.

J is TRBJ2-1 and V is TRBV5-1; 8 bases agree with TRBD2. Germline V gene lookup returns CDR1 SGHRS and CDR2 YFSETQ. The CDR3 is made up of 16 amino acids. V shed 0 bases and J 6 bases; nucleotides not matched to a gene: 8. The chain's CDR3 is CASSLGVAGLINEQFF. The CDR3 coding sequence is TGCGCCAGCAGCTTGGGGGTAGCGGGGCTTATCAATGAGCAGTTCTTC.

This clonotype came up many times. This chain links TRBV7-2 with TRBJ2-5; 9 bases align to TRBD2. CDR3 length: 15 residues. Trimming took 0 bases from V and 4 from J; bases not matched to a gene: 3. Germline loops: CDR1 SGHTA, CDR2 FQGNSA. CDR3 residues: CASSLAGTSRETQYF. Here the CDR3 DNA reads TGTGCCAGCAGCTTAGCCGGGACTAGCAGAGAGACCCAGTACTTC.

This clonotype was observed at least ten times. The chain couples TRBV7-6 to TRBJ2-2, with TRBD1 matching 9 bases. Germline CDR1 is SGHVS and CDR2 is FNYEAQ. The CDR3 runs to 17 residues. Trimming cost V 1 base and J 2 bases; bases outside gene matches: 5. This chain's CDR3 is CASSLVGTGSNTGELFF. CDR3 nucleotides: TGTGCCAGCAGCTTAGTGGGGACAGGGTCTAACACCGGGGAGCTGTTTTTT.

This clonotype was found many times. V and J are TRBV4-1 and TRBJ2-5, with 14 bases lining up with TRBD2. The CDR3 contains 17 residues. In germline, CDR1 is MGHRA, CDR2 YSYEKL. V lost 3 bases, J lost 5 bases, and 8 bases stayed unmatched. This CDR3 reads CASSHGGTSGGRETQYF. The CDR3 coding sequence is TGCGCCAGCAGCCATGGTGGGACTAGCGGGGGAAGGGAGACCCAGTACTTC.

This clonotype was counted at least ten times. A read error may account for a junction end that differs from germline. The chain joins TRBV6-5 to TRBJ2-7; D might be TRBD2 (5 bases). Germline V gene lookup returns CDR1 MNHEY and CDR2 SVGAGI. This CDR3 contains 10 residues. CDR3: CASSYETGTF. The CDR3 DNA reads TGTGCCAGCAGTTATGAAACGGGAACCTTC.

Points on this clonotype: This CDR3 fails to terminate in the conserved phenylalanine or tryptophan, so it likely reflects a read error. The chain is built from TRBV5-1 and TRBJ2-1, with no clear D. With 2 bases removed from V and 6 bases from J, the gap between germline ends came to 3 bases. The CDR3 covers 11 residues. Germline CDR1 reads SGHRS; CDR2 reads YFSETQ. CDR3 nucleotide sequence: TGCGCCAGCAGCTTTGTCAATGAGCAGTTCTTA. Its protein is CASSFVNEQFL.

This clonotype came up many times. The J gene is TRBJ1-2, the V gene TRBV5-5; D uncertain. CDR1 is SGHKS, CDR2 YYEKEE, per germline (reference sequence). The CDR3 is 14 amino acids. V lost 2 bases and J 0 bases, leaving 8 bases between the germline ends. The CDR3 loop reads CASSLVFSNYGYTF. Here the CDR3 DNA reads TGTGCCAGCAGCTTAGTATTCTCTAACTATGGCTACACCTTC.

This clonotype was recorded many times. The V and J genes are TRBV28 and TRBJ2-2; D is possibly TRBD2 (6 bases). The CDR3 runs 13 residues. V was trimmed by 6 bases and J by 6 bases, leaving 11 bases between them. From germline, CDR1 is MDHEN and CDR2 SYDVKM. For the CDR3, the DNA is TGTGCCAGCAGCCTATCTAGCGCCGGGGAGCTGTTTTTT. Protein sequence: CASSLSSAGELFF.

This clonotype occurred a few times. Mismatch with germline at one junction end may stem from a read error. The chain recombines TRBV20-1 with TRBJ1-5; 7 bases fit TRBD1. The CDR3 covers 15 residues. Germline values: CDR1 DFQATT, CDR2 SNEGSKA (reference sequence). CDR3 DNA sequence: TGCAGTGCCGGAAGAAGGACAGGTGGCAATCAGCCCCAGAATTTT. Amino acid sequence: CSAGRRTGGNQPQNF.

In this sample, this clonotype turned up many times. V gene TRBV12-3 or TRBV12-4 combines with J gene TRBJ2-4; TRBD2 might be the D (7 bases). V lost 2 bases and J 8 bases, leaving 16 bases between the germline ends. The CDR3 has 15 residues. CDR3 protein: CASSLSGGGGYIQYF. CDR3 DNA sequence: TGTGCCAGCAGTTTATCGGGCGGGGGCGGTTACATTCAGTACTTC.

Details on this clonotype: A much larger clone differs by one base, so this may be a read error. The rearrangement joins TRBV5-1 to TRBJ1-1; D gene unclear. The CDR3 is 14 residues long. V was shortened by 0 bases and J by 6 bases, with 12 bases between the two germline ends. Per the germline V gene, CDR1 is SGHRS and CDR2 is YFSETQ. CDR3 in DNA: TGCGCCAGCAGCTTGGATCGTAATGGCGCTGAAGCTTTCTTT. It translates to CASSLDRNGAEAFF. Together with reference TRBV5-1 and TRBJ1-1, the CDR3 gives the full variable domain: KAGVTQTPRYLIKTRGQQVTLSCSPISGHRSVSWYQQTPGQGLQFLFEYFSETQRNKGNFPGRFSGRQFSNSRSEMNVSTLELGDSALYLCASSLDRNGAEAFFGQGTRLTVV.

This clonotype was seen at least ten times. The chain carries TRBV5-1 and TRBJ2-1; 11 bases line up with TRBD2. CDR3 length equals 16 residues. Germline lookup yields CDR1 SGHRS and CDR2 YFSETQ. V lost 3 bases, J lost 3 bases, and 5 bases stayed unmatched. CDR3: CASSSQTSGVYNEQFF. The CDR3 DNA is TGCGCCAGCAGCTCACAGACTAGCGGGGTCTACAATGAGCAGTTCTTC.

This clonotype was found many times. V gene TRBV5-1 combines with J gene TRBJ2-5, with 10 bases that match TRBD2. J lost 3 bases, V lost 5 bases, and 4 bases had no gene match. The CDR3 loop spans 14 amino acids. Germline V lookup: CDR1 SGHRS, CDR2 YFSETQ. DNA for the CDR3: TGCGCCAGCAGGGCACTAGCGGGGAAAGAGACCCAGTACTTC. Encoded protein: CASRALAGKETQYF.

This clonotype was counted at least ten times. The gene calls are TRBV12-3 or TRBV12-4 and TRBJ1-1; D is possibly TRBD1 (5 bases). The V and J ends lost 6 bases and 2 bases respectively, with 16 bases between them. The CDR3 has 15 residues. The CDR3 loop reads CASSATTGGNTEAFF. CDR3 bases: TGTGCCAGCAGCGCGACGACGGGGGGAAACACTGAAGCTTTCTTT.

The sample holds many counts of this clonotype. The rearrangement joins TRBV6-5 to TRBJ2-7; D is unresolved. Per germline, CDR1 MNHEY and CDR2 SVGAGI. The CDR3 runs to 15 residues. Trimming took 5 bases from V and 5 from J, leaving 19 bases between them. CDR3 loop: CASSPRNRLFDEQYF. In nucleotides, the CDR3 is TGTGCCAGCAGTCCCAGGAATAGGCTGTTTGACGAGCAGTACTTC.

This clonotype occurred many times. J is TRBJ2-3 and V is TRBV7-9; tentative D call: TRBD2 (6 bases). This CDR3 spans 14 amino acids. Germline V gives CDR1 SEHNR, CDR2 FQNEAQ (reference sequence). V was cut by 3 bases and J by 0 bases, with 7 bases left in between. CDR3 sequence reads: CASSFGTSTDTQYF. The CDR3 coding sequence is TGTGCCAGCAGCTTCGGGACTAGCACAGATACGCAGTATTTT.

In this sample, this clonotype turned up once. A much larger clone differs from this one at a single base, so this may be a read error. The chain links TRBV6-2 or TRBV6-3 to TRBJ2-4; perhaps TRBD2 as D (6 bases). This CDR3 is 16 amino acids long. Germline V lookup: CDR1 MNHEY, CDR2 SVGEGT. CDR3 DNA: TGTGCCAGCAGTCGACAGACCCAACTAGCCAAAAAAATTCAGTACTTC. Encoded protein: CASSRQTQLAKKIQYF.

This clonotype was seen ten or more times. V gene TRBV7-8 combines with J gene TRBJ2-3, with 7 nucleotides matching TRBD1. V shed 1 base, J shed 3 bases, and the junction held 7 bases outside the gene matches. The CDR3 spans 16 residues. From germline, CDR1 is SGHVS and CDR2 FQNEAQ. CDR3 nucleotides: TGTGCCAGCAGCTTAGTATTAGACAGGGTTACAGATACGCAGTATTTT. Amino acid sequence: CASSLVLDRVTDTQYF.

There are many counts of this clonotype. The CDR3 region is CASRPRLASYNEQFF. In DNA form, the CDR3 reads TGTGCCAGCCGCCCAAGACTAGCCTCCTACAATGAGCAGTTCTTC. The chain uses TRBV3-1 and TRBJ2-1; 7 nucleotides line up with TRBD2. CDR1 is LGHDT, CDR2 YNNKEL, per germline (reference sequence). The CDR3 sequence is 15 residues long. Trimming at V came to 8 bases and at J to 0 bases, leaving 7 bases not matched to a gene.

This clonotype was found many times. V usage is TRBV10-3 and J usage is TRBJ2-7; the D gene could be TRBD1 or TRBD2 (6 bases each). The germline V gene encodes CDR1 ENHRY and CDR2 SYGVKD. The ends were cut back, 10 bases at V and 1 base at J, with 11 bases in the middle. This CDR3 has 12 residues. CDR3 DNA sequence: TGTGCCACCCAGGGGACTTCCTACGAGCAGTACTTC. Protein: CATQGTSYEQYF.